This T cell receptor beta chain was captured by sequencing in a study of early T cells in non-severe SARS-CoV-2 infection. From the 5' RACE reads, TCRdb called clonotypes with MiXCR, one entry per CDR3 protein. The data hold roughly 45,000 distinct CDR3 sequences, with 9.5% to 13% observed a single time. The specimen sequenced was whole blood. The clonotype originates from an adult who was a healthcare worker with PCR-confirmed SARS-CoV-2 infection or an uninfected control (not recorded which).

CDR3 DNA sequence: TGTGCCAGCAGTCAAACAAAAGGACGGTTCAGCTCCTACGAGCAGTACTTC. This sequence encodes CASSQTKGRFSSYEQYF. The J gene is TRBJ2-7, the V gene TRBV7-8; D is ambiguous. Germline V gene sequence: CDR1 SGHVS, CDR2 FQNEAQ. V was cut by 6 bases and J by 0 bases, with 21 bases left in between. The CDR3 consists of 17 residues. Filled out from reference TRBV7-8 and TRBJ2-7, the complete variable domain reads GAGVSQSPRYKVAKRGQDVALRCDPISGHVSLFWYQQALGQGPEFLTYFQNEAQLDKSGLPSDRFFAERPEGSVSTLKIQRTQQEDSAVYLCASSQTKGRFSSYEQYFGPGTRLTVT.